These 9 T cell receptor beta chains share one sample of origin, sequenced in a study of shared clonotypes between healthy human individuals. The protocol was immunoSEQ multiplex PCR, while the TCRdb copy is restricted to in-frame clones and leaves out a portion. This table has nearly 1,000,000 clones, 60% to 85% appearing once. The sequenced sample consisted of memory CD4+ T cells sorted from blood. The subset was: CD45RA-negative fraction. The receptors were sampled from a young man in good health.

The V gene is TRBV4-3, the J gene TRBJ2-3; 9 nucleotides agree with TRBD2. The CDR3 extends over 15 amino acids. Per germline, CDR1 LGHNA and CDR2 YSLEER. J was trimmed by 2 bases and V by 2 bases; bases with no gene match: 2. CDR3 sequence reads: CASSQTSGPTDTQYF. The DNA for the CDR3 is TGCGCCAGCAGCCAAACTAGCGGGCCCACAGATACGCAGTATTTT.

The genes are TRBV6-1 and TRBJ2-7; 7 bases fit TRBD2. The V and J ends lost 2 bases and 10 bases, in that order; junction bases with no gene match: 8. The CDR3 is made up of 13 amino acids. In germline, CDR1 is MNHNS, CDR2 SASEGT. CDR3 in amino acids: CASSEREVSAQYF. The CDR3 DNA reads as TGTGCCAGCAGTGAACGGGAGGTATCGGCCCAGTACTTC.

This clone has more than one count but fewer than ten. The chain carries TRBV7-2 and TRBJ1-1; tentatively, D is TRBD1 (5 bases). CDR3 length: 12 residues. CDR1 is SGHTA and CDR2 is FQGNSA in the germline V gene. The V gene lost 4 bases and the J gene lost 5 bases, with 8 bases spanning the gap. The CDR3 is CASSWEGTEAFF. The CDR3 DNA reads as TGTGCCAGCAGCTGGGAGGGGACTGAAGCTTTCTTT.

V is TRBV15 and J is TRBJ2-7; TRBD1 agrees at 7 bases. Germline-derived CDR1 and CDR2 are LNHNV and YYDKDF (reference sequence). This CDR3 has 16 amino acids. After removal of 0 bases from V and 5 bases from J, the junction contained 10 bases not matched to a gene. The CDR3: CATSRDLSSGGHEQYF. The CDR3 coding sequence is TGTGCCACCAGCAGAGATCTTAGTTCAGGGGGTCACGAGCAGTACTTC.

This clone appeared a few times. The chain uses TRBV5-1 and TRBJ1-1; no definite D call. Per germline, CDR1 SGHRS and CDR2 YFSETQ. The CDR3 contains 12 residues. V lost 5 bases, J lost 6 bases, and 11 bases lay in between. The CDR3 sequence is CASSRVRPEAFF. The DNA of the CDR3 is TGCGCCAGCAGTCGGGTTCGCCCTGAAGCTTTCTTT.

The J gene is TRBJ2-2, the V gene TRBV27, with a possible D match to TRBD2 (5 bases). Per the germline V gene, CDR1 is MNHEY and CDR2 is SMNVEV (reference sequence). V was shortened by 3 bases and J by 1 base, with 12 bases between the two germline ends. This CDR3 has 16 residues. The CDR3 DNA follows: TGTGCCAGCAGTTTTAATGGAGGAGTGAACACCGGGGAGCTGTTTTTT. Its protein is CASSFNGGVNTGELFF.

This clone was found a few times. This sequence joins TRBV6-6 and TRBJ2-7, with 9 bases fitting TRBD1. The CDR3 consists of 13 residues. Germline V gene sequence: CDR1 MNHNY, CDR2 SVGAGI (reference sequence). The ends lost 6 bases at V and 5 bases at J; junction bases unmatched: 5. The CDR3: CASRGQGPHEQYF. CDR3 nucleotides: TGTGCCAGCAGGGGACAGGGTCCCCACGAGCAGTACTTC.

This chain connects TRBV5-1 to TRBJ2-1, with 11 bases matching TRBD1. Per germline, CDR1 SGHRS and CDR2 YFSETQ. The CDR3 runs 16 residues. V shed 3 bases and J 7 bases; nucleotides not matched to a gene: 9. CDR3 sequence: CASSSGTGGFRNEQFF. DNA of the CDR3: TGCGCCAGCAGCTCCGGGACAGGGGGTTTTAGGAATGAGCAGTTCTTC.

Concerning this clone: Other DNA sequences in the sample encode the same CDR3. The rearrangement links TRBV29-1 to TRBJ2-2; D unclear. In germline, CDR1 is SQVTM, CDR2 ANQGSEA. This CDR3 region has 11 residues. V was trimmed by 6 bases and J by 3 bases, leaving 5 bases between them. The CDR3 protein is CSVSDTGELFF. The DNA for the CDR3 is TGCAGCGTGTCAGACACCGGGGAGCTGTTTTTT.